The 14 T cell receptor beta chains below were found in one sample sequenced in a study of blood T cell repertoires in COVID-19. TCRdb's copy holds only in-frame clones and misses some; the assay was immunoSEQ multiplex PCR. Here the sample spans just over 90,000 clones, 85% to 90% being singletons. What was sequenced was peripheral blood. These receptors originate from a human donor with active COVID-19. The donor label of this sample is uncertain.

The chain uses TRBV2 and TRBJ1-1; D gene unclear. Trimming took off 4 bases at V and 0 bases at J, with 21 bases between the two ends. The CDR3 spans 18 residues. CDR1 is SNHLY and CDR2 is FYNNEI in the germline V gene. This CDR3 is CASSVIPGQSLMNTEAFF. CDR3 DNA sequence: TGTGCCAGCAGTGTCATCCCAGGCCAGTCCCTAATGAACACTGAAGCTTTCTTT.

The table lists this clone with a count of one. V and J are TRBV7-3 and TRBJ2-1; 8 bases fit TRBD1. Trimming removed 5 bases from V and 9 bases from J; junction bases left unmatched: 12. The CDR3 extends over 15 amino acids. Per germline, CDR1 SGHTA and CDR2 FQGTGA. The CDR3 DNA follows: TGTGCCAGCAGCCCAGGACAGGGTCTCACTGGTGAGCAGTTCTTC. Protein: CASSPGQGLTGEQFF.

This clone was seen just once. The rearrangement joins TRBV5-1 to TRBJ2-2; 9 bases match TRBD1. The CDR3 is 16 residues long. With V trimmed by 4 bases and J by 4 bases, 8 bases remained unmatched. The germline CDR1 and CDR2 sequences are SGHRS and YFSETQ. CDR3 residues: CASSLGVTGGTGELFF. The DNA of the CDR3 is TGCGCCAGCAGCCTGGGGGTGACAGGGGGCACCGGGGAGCTGTTTTTT.

This chain uses TRBV12-5 with TRBJ2-1, with D hard to call. V was trimmed by 3 bases and J by 6 bases, leaving 3 bases between them. Per germline, CDR1 LGHNT and CDR2 FRNRAP. This CDR3 is built from 11 residues. CDR3 region: CASGFSNEQFF. The CDR3 DNA reads as TGTGCTAGTGGTTTTAGCAATGAGCAGTTCTTC.

The genes are TRBV15 and TRBJ1-5; D is ambiguous. The V gene's germline CDR1 is LNHNV and CDR2 YYDKDF (reference sequence). V was clipped by 2 bases and J by 0 bases, with 2 bases between them. The CDR3 spans 13 residues. The CDR3 DNA sequence: TGTGCCACCAGCAGACGTAGCAATCAGCCCCAGCATTTT. Translation: CATSRRSNQPQHF.

As for this clone: Because the CDR3's place on the DNA is in doubt, the DNA is left out and the CDR3 is given as listed by TCRdb. The chain recombines TRBV6-6 with TRBJ1-1; no check of the table's D call, TRBD1, against the DNA was made. The CDR3 has 14 amino acids, counting both end residues. In germline, CDR1 is MNHNY, CDR2 SVGAGI (reference sequence). CDR3 in amino acids: CASILGAANTEAFF.

This clone was observed a few times. V usage is TRBV7-2 and J usage is TRBJ2-5; a weak D match, TRBD1 (5 bases). The CDR3 sequence is 13 residues long. The V end lost 2 bases, the J end lost 2 bases, and 6 bases lay between the germline ends. Germline V CDR1 and CDR2: SGHTA, FQGNSA. This chain's CDR3 is CASSLNRQETQYF. CDR3 nucleotides: TGTGCCAGCAGCTTAAACAGGCAAGAGACCCAGTACTTC.

J is TRBJ2-5 and V is TRBV6-6, with a weak D call TRBD2 (6 bases). The V gene's germline CDR1 is MNHNY and CDR2 SVGAGI (reference sequence). V gave up 7 bases and J gave up 7 bases, with 19 bases separating them. The CDR3 covers 14 residues. The CDR3 protein is CASNPVRGWGTQYF. CDR3 bases: TGTGCCAGCAACCCAGTTCGGGGGTGGGGGACCCAGTACTTC.

The chain employs TRBV6-5 and TRBJ2-1; 8 positions match TRBD2. V gave up 8 bases and J gave up 0 bases; unmatched junction bases: 0. CDR3 length: 13 residues. The germline V gene encodes CDR1 MNHEY and CDR2 SVGAGI. The CDR3 here is CASAGGSYNEQFF. The CDR3 DNA reads TGTGCCAGCGCGGGGGGCTCCTACAATGAGCAGTTCTTC.

Written as DNA, the CDR3 is TGTGCCAGCAGCGTAGGTATAGGGGGCAACTATGGCTACACCTTC. Its translation: CASSVGIGGNYGYTF. This chain links TRBV9 with TRBJ1-2; TRBD1 agrees at 7 bases. CDR1 SGDLS and CDR2 YYNGEE come from the germline V gene. V lost 0 bases and J lost 2; bases outside the gene matches: 4. The CDR3 runs 15 residues.

The chain uses TRBV11-2 and TRBJ1-3, with no clear D. V lost 5 bases and J 4 bases, leaving 12 bases between the germline ends. The CDR3 spans 14 residues. Germline V gives CDR1 SGHAT, CDR2 FQNNGV. CDR3 bases: TGTGCCAGCAGCCAGATAGAGAGGGGAAACACCATATATTTT. Amino acids: CASSQIERGNTIYF.

CDR3 in DNA: TGCGCCAGCAGCCAGTCGCGGATTAGCTCCTACGAGCAGTACTTC. It codes for CASSQSRISSYEQYF. This chain connects TRBV4-3 to TRBJ2-7, with no clear D. Germline V lookup: CDR1 LGHNA, CDR2 YSLEER. The CDR3 has 15 amino acids. V lost 3 bases and J lost 0, with 12 bases in between.

The chain has TRBV20-1 and TRBJ1-1; the D is unclear. The ends were cut back, 7 bases at V and 5 bases at J, with 8 bases in the middle. The CDR3 is made up of 10 amino acids. Germline V gene sequence: CDR1 DFQATT, CDR2 SNEGSKA (reference sequence). CDR3 sequence: CSVWETEAFF. As DNA, the CDR3 is TGCAGTGTATGGGAGACTGAAGCTTTCTTT.

J is TRBJ2-1 and V is TRBV6-2 or TRBV6-3; D is perhaps TRBD2 (5 bases). The CDR3 contains 15 residues. V was cut by 1 base and J by 0 bases, with 7 bases left in between. The V gene's germline CDR1 is MNHEY and CDR2 SVGEGT. Written as DNA, the CDR3 is TGTGCCAGCAGTTACTGGCGGGCCTCCTACAATGAGCAGTTCTTC. This encodes CASSYWRASYNEQFF.